A single sample is the source of the 32 T cell receptor beta chains below, sequenced in a study of blood T cell repertoires in COVID-19. Data came from immunoSEQ multiplex PCR; TCRdb stores just in-frame clones and leaves some out. Of some 200,000 clones in the sample, more than 70% were seen once. Sequencing was performed on peripheral blood. Receptors originate from a man aged 35 to 55 with active or convalescent COVID-19.

The chain joins TRBV28 to TRBJ1-5; D ambiguous. The CDR3 is 13 amino acids. Germline assignment: CDR1 MDHEN and CDR2 SYDVKM. Trimming removed 8 bases from V and 6 bases from J, with 14 bases in between. CDR3 sequence: CASGEQLGQPQHF. DNA for the CDR3: TGTGCCAGCGGCGAACAGTTGGGTCAGCCCCAGCATTTT.

Details on this clone: At the DNA level, this CDR3 is encoded by other sequences in the same sample as well. The V gene is TRBV6-5, the J gene TRBJ1-4; D is ambiguous. V lost 6 bases, J lost 3 bases, and 11 bases lay in between. This CDR3 has 14 amino acids. From germline, CDR1 is MNHEY and CDR2 SVGAGI. The CDR3 region is CASRTPGSNEKLFF. CDR3 coding DNA: TGTGCCAGCAGAACCCCGGGATCTAATGAAAAACTGTTTTTT.

The genes are TRBV13 and TRBJ1-1, with 7 bases lining up with TRBD1. The CDR3 consists of 14 residues. The V and J ends lost 4 bases and 0 bases, in that order; junction bases with no gene match: 2. From germline, CDR1 is PRHDT and CDR2 FYEKMQ (reference sequence). CDR3 residues: CASSYGTVNTEAFF. The DNA for the CDR3 is TGTGCCAGCAGCTACGGGACAGTGAACACTGAAGCTTTCTTT.

Only one count was recorded for this clone. The V and J genes are TRBV9 and TRBJ2-5; the match to TRBD1 covers 7 bases. Unmatched junction bases numbered 4, after V lost 3 bases and J lost 2 bases. In germline, CDR1 is SGDLS, CDR2 YYNGEE. The CDR3 runs to 14 residues. CDR3 loop: CASSAWDRQETQYF. The DNA for the CDR3 is TGTGCCAGCAGCGCCTGGGACAGACAAGAGACCCAGTACTTC.

This clone appeared once. The V and J genes are TRBV30 and TRBJ1-6; D is possibly TRBD1 (6 bases). The CDR3 is 13 amino acids. V lost 1 base and J lost 7, with 8 bases in between. Germline CDR1 GTSNPN, CDR2 SVGIG (reference sequence). CDR3 in DNA: TGTGCCTGGAGTGGACAGGAGAATTCACCCCTCCACTTT. Amino acids: CAWSGQENSPLHF.

The chain couples TRBV7-6 to TRBJ2-1; TRBD2 aligns across 8 bases. V lost 0 bases, J lost 9 bases, and 7 bases stayed unmatched. CDR3 length equals 15 residues. The germline gives CDR1 SGHVS, CDR2 FNYEAQ. CDR3 amino acids: CASSLAMGTRSEQFF. The CDR3 DNA sequence: TGTGCCAGCAGCTTAGCTATGGGGACTAGGAGTGAGCAGTTCTTC.

The chain joins TRBV2 to TRBJ1-6; D is uncertain. This CDR3 spans 14 amino acids. V dropped 3 bases and J dropped 7 bases, with 10 bases sitting between them. Germline V lookup: CDR1 SNHLY, CDR2 FYNNEI. The CDR3: CASSDYERNSPLHF. Written as DNA, the CDR3 is TGTGCCAGCAGTGATTACGAGAGGAATTCACCCCTCCACTTT.

The gene calls are TRBV28 and TRBJ1-1; D is unresolved. Trimming removed 4 bases at V and 11 bases at J, with 11 bases between. Germline CDR1 reads MDHEN; CDR2 reads SYDVKM. This CDR3 comprises 11 residues. CDR3 DNA: TGTGCCAGCAGTTCCCCGACCGGGGCTTTCTTT. It encodes CASSSPTGAFF.

The chain carries TRBV25-1 and TRBJ2-3; the D gene is possibly TRBD1 (5 bases). Trimming cost V 6 bases and J 3 bases, with 7 bases left between them. Germline V lookup: CDR1 MGHDK, CDR2 SYGVNS. CDR3 length equals 12 residues. The CDR3 coding sequence is TGTGCCAGCAGAGACAGTACAGATACGCAGTATTTT. Its translation: CASRDSTDTQYF.

This rearrangement joins TRBV4-1 to TRBJ2-3, with D possibly matching TRBD2 (5 bases). Trimming cost V 4 bases and J 3 bases, with 14 bases left between them. The CDR3 loop spans 15 amino acids. Looked up from germline, CDR1 is MGHRA and CDR2 is YSYEKL. The CDR3 reads CASSRLPSRTDTQYF. CDR3 coding DNA: TGCGCCAGCAGCCGCCTTCCTAGCAGGACAGATACGCAGTATTTT.

The chain has TRBV7-9 and TRBJ1-2; D gene unclear. V dropped 1 base and J dropped 2 bases, with 8 bases sitting between them. Germline lookup yields CDR1 SEHNR and CDR2 FQNEAQ (reference sequence). The CDR3 has 14 amino acids. CDR3 protein: CASSLGWQNYGYTF. The CDR3 region has the DNA TGTGCCAGCAGCTTAGGGTGGCAGAACTATGGCTACACCTTC.

The rearrangement joins TRBV5-6 to TRBJ2-7; 11 nucleotides line up with TRBD2. The trim removed 4 bases at V and 3 bases at J, leaving 6 bases unmatched. Germline V lookup: CDR1 SGHDT, CDR2 YYEEEE. The length of the CDR3 is 15 residues. The CDR3 bases are TGTGCCAGCAGCGGCAGACTAGCGGGGCTCTACGAGCAGTACTTC. This codes for CASSGRLAGLYEQYF. The full variable domain, completed using reference TRBV5-6 and TRBJ2-7, is DAGVTQSPTHLIKTRGQQVTLRCSPKSGHDTVSWYQQALGQGPQFIFQYYEEEERQRGNFPDRFSGHQFPNYSSELNVNALLLGDSALYLCASSGRLAGLYEQYFGPGTRLTVT.

This clone appeared a few times. V usage is TRBV2 and J usage is TRBJ1-4, with TRBD1 matching over 10 bases. After removal of 8 bases from V and 7 bases from J, the junction contained 7 bases not matched to a gene. CDR3 length: 14 residues. CDR1 SNHLY and CDR2 FYNNEI come from the germline V gene. CDR3 bases: TGTGCCAGCGAGACAGGGGGCAACGTTGAAAAACTGTTTTTT. This translates into CASETGGNVEKLFF.

The V gene is TRBV6-5, the J gene TRBJ2-3, with D hard to call. CDR1 and CDR2 (germline): MNHEY, SVGAGI. The germline V and J ends were trimmed by 11 bases and 2 bases, with 14 bases remaining between them. CDR3 length: 13 amino acids. CDR3 sequence: CALRHLPTDTQYF. CDR3 coding DNA: TGTGCCCTCCGACACTTACCCACAGATACGCAGTATTTT.

The rearrangement joins TRBV6-6 to TRBJ1-1; maybe TRBD1 (6 bases). The V end was cut by 6 bases, the J end by 5 bases, with 19 bases between. This CDR3 has 15 residues. Per the germline V gene, CDR1 is MNHNY and CDR2 is SVGAGI (reference sequence). CDR3 sequence reads: CASRGGAGTTTEAFF. The CDR3, as DNA: TGTGCCAGCAGGGGGGGGGCCGGGACAACTACTGAAGCTTTCTTT.

This chain uses TRBV11-2 with TRBJ2-7, with 12 bases aligning to TRBD1. The V gene's germline CDR1 is SGHAT and CDR2 FQNNGV. CDR3 length equals 16 residues. V trimming: 1 base; J trimming: 4 bases; junction bases outside the gene matches: 5. The CDR3 DNA sequence: TGTGCCAGCAGCTTAGTGGGACAGGGGGCACGATACGAGCAGTACTTC. Its protein is CASSLVGQGARYEQYF.

V and J are TRBV27 and TRBJ1-1, with a tentative D call TRBD1 (5 bases). This CDR3 contains 13 residues. Per the germline V gene, CDR1 is MNHEY and CDR2 is SMNVEV (reference sequence). V dropped 5 bases and J dropped 4 bases, with 11 bases sitting between them. This CDR3 reads CASSGPGSTEAFF. CDR3 coding DNA: TGTGCCAGCAGTGGGCCAGGGTCCACTGAAGCTTTCTTT.

The chain employs TRBV7-2 and TRBJ1-4; no clear D gene. CDR1 SGHTA and CDR2 FQGNSA come from the germline V gene. Trimming removed 2 bases at V and 0 bases at J, with 7 bases between. This CDR3 has 15 residues. The CDR3 DNA reads as TGTGCCAGCAGCTTACAGCGAACAACTAATGAAAAACTGTTTTTT. Translating gives CASSLQRTTNEKLFF.

The gene calls are TRBV29-1 and TRBJ2-3; a possible D gene is TRBD1 (6 bases). The germline V gene has CDR1 SQVTM and CDR2 ANQGSEA. This CDR3 has 12 residues. V was pared by 6 bases and J by 7 bases, with 14 bases between. Written as DNA, the CDR3 is TGCAGCGTCAACCCAGGGGCTCATACGCAGTATTTT. Translated: CSVNPGAHTQYF.

This chain connects TRBV10-3 to TRBJ1-1; 7 bases are shared with TRBD1. Germline assignment: CDR1 ENHRY and CDR2 SYGVKD. With 10 bases clipped from V and 0 bases from J, the junction kept 5 bases outside the gene matches. The CDR3 is 13 residues long. CDR3 protein: CASSQGLNTEAFF. CDR3 DNA: TGTGCCAGCTCACAGGGGTTGAACACTGAAGCTTTCTTT.

The V gene is TRBV25-1, the J gene TRBJ1-4, with TRBD1 identical over 7 bases. After removal of 4 bases from V and 0 bases from J, the junction contained 5 bases not matched to a gene. The CDR3 runs 16 residues. Germline V gene sequence: CDR1 MGHDK, CDR2 SYGVNS. As DNA, the CDR3 is TGTGCCAGCAGTGCGACAGGGAGGACAACTAATGAAAAACTGTTTTTT. The encoded protein is CASSATGRTTNEKLFF.

V and J are TRBV4-3 and TRBJ1-2; TRBD1 might be the D (5 bases). The CDR3 runs 12 residues. Between the trimmed V and J ends, which lost 0 bases and 9 bases, there was a span of 8 bases. The germline gives CDR1 LGHNA, CDR2 YSLEER. CDR3 protein: CASSQDRTSYTF. CDR3 DNA: TGCGCCAGCAGCCAAGATAGGACAAGCTACACCTTC.

The rearrangement uses TRBV5-1 and TRBJ2-7; D might be TRBD1 (6 bases). The CDR3 has 13 residues. Germline V gene lookup returns CDR1 SGHRS and CDR2 YFSETQ. Trimming left V 0 bases short and J 5 bases short, with 9 bases between. The chain's CDR3 is CASSLDRVHEQYF. The CDR3 DNA reads TGCGCCAGCAGCTTGGACAGGGTGCACGAGCAGTACTTC.

This chain connects TRBV12-3 or TRBV12-4 to TRBJ1-2; D ambiguous. V lost 8 bases and J lost 6, with 13 bases in between. This CDR3 region has 12 residues. CDR3 nucleotide sequence: TGTGCCAGCGGCCCCAAGAAAAATGGCTACACCTTC. Amino acids: CASGPKKNGYTF.

The V and J genes are TRBV5-1 and TRBJ2-3, with 7 bases matching TRBD1. Germline V gene lookup returns CDR1 SGHRS and CDR2 YFSETQ. V dropped 5 bases and J dropped 0; count of bases not matched to a gene: 3. This CDR3 region has 14 residues. For the CDR3, the DNA is TGCGCCAGCAGAGAGGGACAGAGCACAGATACGCAGTATTTT. Amino acids: CASREGQSTDTQYF.

This rearrangement joins TRBV10-3 to TRBJ2-7; 10 bases fit TRBD2. The CDR3 runs to 15 residues. The V segment lost 4 bases and the J segment 5 bases; nucleotides outside the gene matches: 8. Germline CDR1 and CDR2: ENHRY and SYGVKD. The chain's CDR3 is CAISATSGEGDEQYF. DNA of the CDR3: TGTGCCATCAGTGCAACTAGCGGGGAAGGGGACGAGCAGTACTTC.

This clone was seen only once. The V gene is TRBV12-5, the J gene TRBJ1-2; 7 bases are shared with TRBD1. The CDR3 length is 12 residues. The germline CDR1 and CDR2 sequences are LGHNT and FRNRAP. The ends lost 1 base at V and 7 bases at J; junction bases unmatched: 0. In DNA, the CDR3 is TGTGCTAGTGGTTTGGACAGGGGTGGCTACACCTTC. It encodes CASGLDRGGYTF.

About this clone itself: The sample has other DNA sequences that encode this CDR3 too. J is TRBJ2-3 and V is TRBV7-3; 10 bases are a match to TRBD1. This CDR3 spans 16 amino acids. The V segment lost 4 bases and the J segment 1 base; nucleotides outside the gene matches: 5. In germline, CDR1 is SGHTA, CDR2 FQGTGA. The CDR3 is CASSSGQGFGTDTQYF. CDR3 DNA: TGTGCCAGCAGCTCGGGACAGGGGTTTGGCACAGATACGCAGTATTTT.

This chain joins TRBV5-4 and TRBJ1-1; D uncertain. The CDR3 length is 12 residues. The V and J ends lost 1 base and 3 bases respectively, with 4 bases between them. CDR1 and CDR2 (germline): SGHNT, YYREEE (reference sequence). Here the CDR3 DNA reads TGTGCCAGCAGCTTGCAGGACACTGAAGCTTTCTTT. Translating it yields CASSLQDTEAFF.

The chain combines TRBV28 with TRBJ1-6, with D perhaps matching TRBD1 (6 bases). The V gene's germline CDR1 is MDHEN and CDR2 SYDVKM. Trimming pared 8 bases from V and 0 bases from J, leaving 11 bases between. CDR3 length: 15 residues. The CDR3 DNA is TGTGCCAGCTTAGACAGGAGCTCCTATAATTCACCCCTCCACTTT. Translated: CASLDRSSYNSPLHF.

This clone has more than one count but fewer than ten. The V and J genes are TRBV5-4 and TRBJ1-1; no definite D call. Trimming left V 1 base short and J 2 bases short, with 9 bases between. Germline CDR1 and CDR2: SGHNT and YYREEE (reference sequence). This CDR3 has 14 amino acids. CDR3 DNA sequence: TGTGCCAGCAGCTTGCAGAAACCCAACACTGAAGCTTTCTTT. Translated, it gives CASSLQKPNTEAFF.

CDR3 in DNA: TGTGCCAGCACCAACAGGGCTAACTATGGCTACACCTTC. It translates to CASTNRANYGYTF. This chain connects TRBV12-3 or TRBV12-4 to TRBJ1-2; D is perhaps TRBD1 (6 bases). The CDR3 has 13 amino acids. Trimming cost V 7 bases and J 0 bases, with 9 bases left between them.